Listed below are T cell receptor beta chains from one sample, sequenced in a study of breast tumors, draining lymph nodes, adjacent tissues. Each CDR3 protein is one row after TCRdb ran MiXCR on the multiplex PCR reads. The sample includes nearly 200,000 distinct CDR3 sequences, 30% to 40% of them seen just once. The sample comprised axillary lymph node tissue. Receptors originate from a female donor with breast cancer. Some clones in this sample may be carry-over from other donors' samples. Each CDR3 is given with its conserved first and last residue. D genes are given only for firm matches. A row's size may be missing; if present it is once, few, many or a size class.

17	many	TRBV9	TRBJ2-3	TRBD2	TGTGCCAGCAGCGTAGGCGTAGCGGGGACAAACACAGATACGCAGTATTTT	CASSVGVAGTNTDTQYF
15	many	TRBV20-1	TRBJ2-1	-	TGCAGTGCTCTTTCGGATCCGAGCTCCTACAATGAGCAGTTCTTC	CSALSDPSSYNEQFF
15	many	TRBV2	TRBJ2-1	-	TGTGCCAGCACCATAGGGGGGAGCTCCTACAATGAGCAGTTCTTC	CASTIGGSSYNEQFF
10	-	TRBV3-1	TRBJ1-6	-	TGTGCCAGCAGCCAAGAACCCCTCCACTTT	CASSQEPLHF
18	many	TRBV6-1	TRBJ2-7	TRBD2	TGTGCCAGCAGTCCCAGTGGCCTAGCGGGAGTAGTTTCGTACGAGCAGTACTTC	CASSPSGLAGVVSYEQYF
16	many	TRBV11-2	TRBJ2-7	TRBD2	TGTGCCAGCAGCTTACGCAGGGGACTAGCGCTACACGAGCAGTACTTC	CASSLRRGLALHEQYF
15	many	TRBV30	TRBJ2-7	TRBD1	TGTGCCTGGACCCTCAGAGGGGGCAGGTCCTACGAGCAGTACTTC	CAWTLRGGRSYEQYF
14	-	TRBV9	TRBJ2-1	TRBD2	TGTGCCAGCAGCGGAGGACTAGCGGGTTACTGGCGGCTCTTC	CASSGGLAGYWRLF
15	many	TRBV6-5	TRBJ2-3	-	TGTGCCAGCAGTCACTCGAACGTCGAGACAGATACGCAGTATTTT	CASSHSNVETDTQYF
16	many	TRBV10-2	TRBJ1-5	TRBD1	TGCGCCAGCAGTGAGTCGTTTGGACAGGTCAATCAGCCCCAGCATTTT	CASSESFGQVNQPQHF
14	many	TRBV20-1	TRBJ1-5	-	TGCAGCGTGAACAAGGGAAGGAGCAATCAGCCCCAGCATTTT	CSVNKGRSNQPQHF
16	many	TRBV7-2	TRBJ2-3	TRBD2	TGTGCCAGCACGGGAGGGGCGGTATCTAGCACAGATACGCAGTATTTT	CASTGGAVSSTDTQYF
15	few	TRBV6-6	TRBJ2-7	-	TGTGCCAGCAGTCCAACCGGGAAACCCTCCTACGAGCAGTACTTC	CASSPTGKPSYEQYF
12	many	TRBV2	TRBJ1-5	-	TGTGCCAGCAGGGGTAGCAATCAGCCCCAGCATTTT	CASRGSNQPQHF
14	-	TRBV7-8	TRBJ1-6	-	TGTGCCAGCAGCCCCGACAGTTCAAATTTCCCCCTCCACTTT	CASSPDSSNFPLHF
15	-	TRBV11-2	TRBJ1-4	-	TGTGCCAGCAGCTTGGCCGGGGGGGGCTCTGGAAAACTGTTTTTT	CASSLAGGGSGKLFF
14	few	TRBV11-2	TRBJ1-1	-	TGTGCCAGCAGCGGCGATTGGGGAGGCACTGAAGCTTTCTTT	CASSGDWGGTEAFF
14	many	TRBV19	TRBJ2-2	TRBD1	TGTGCCAGTAGCCGAGACAGGGGAGCCGGGGAGCTGTTTTTT	CASSRDRGAGELFF
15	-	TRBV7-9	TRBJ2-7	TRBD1	TGTGCCAGCAGCCTTCTCCGGGACAGACCCTACGAGCAGTACTTC	CASSLLRDRPYEQYF
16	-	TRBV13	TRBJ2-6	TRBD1	TGTGCCAGCAGCCGAGTTAAGGGACAGGGGGCCAACGTCCTGACTTTC	CASSRVKGQGANVLTF
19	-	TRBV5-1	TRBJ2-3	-	TGCGCCAGCAGCTTCCTGGGTGGGAGTAGCGCGGTAGAAGCGGATACGCAGTATTTT	CASSFLGGSSAVEADTQYF
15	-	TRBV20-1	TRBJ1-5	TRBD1	TGCAGTGCTAGATACACAGGGGGTTTCACTCAGCCCCAGCATTTT	CSARYTGGFTQPQHF
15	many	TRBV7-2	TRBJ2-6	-	TGTGCCAGCAGCCTGACAGGCTCTGGGGCCGACGTCCTGACTTTC	CASSLTGSGADVLTF